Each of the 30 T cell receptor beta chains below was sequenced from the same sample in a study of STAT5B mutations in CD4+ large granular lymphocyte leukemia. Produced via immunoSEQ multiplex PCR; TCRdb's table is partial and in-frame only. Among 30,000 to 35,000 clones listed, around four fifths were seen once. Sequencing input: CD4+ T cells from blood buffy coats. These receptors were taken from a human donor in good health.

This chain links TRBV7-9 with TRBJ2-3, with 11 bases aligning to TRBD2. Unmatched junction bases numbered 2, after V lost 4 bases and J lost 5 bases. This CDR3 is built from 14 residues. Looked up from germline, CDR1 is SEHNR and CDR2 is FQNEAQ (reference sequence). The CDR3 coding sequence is TGTGCCAGCAGCTCTAGCGGGAGGAGAGATACGCAGTATTTT. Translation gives CASSSSGRRDTQYF.

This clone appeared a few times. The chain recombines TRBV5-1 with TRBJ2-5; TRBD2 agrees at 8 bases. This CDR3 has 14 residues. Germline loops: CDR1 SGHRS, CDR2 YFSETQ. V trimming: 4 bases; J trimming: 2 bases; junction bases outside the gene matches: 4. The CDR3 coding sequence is TGCGCCAGCAGCCCGACTAGCGAACAAGAGACCCAGTACTTC. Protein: CASSPTSEQETQYF. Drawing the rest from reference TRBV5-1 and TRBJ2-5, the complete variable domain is KAGVTQTPRYLIKTRGQQVTLSCSPISGHRSVSWYQQTPGQGLQFLFEYFSETQRNKGNFPGRFSGRQFSNSRSEMNVSTLELGDSALYLCASSPTSEQETQYFGPGTRLLVL.

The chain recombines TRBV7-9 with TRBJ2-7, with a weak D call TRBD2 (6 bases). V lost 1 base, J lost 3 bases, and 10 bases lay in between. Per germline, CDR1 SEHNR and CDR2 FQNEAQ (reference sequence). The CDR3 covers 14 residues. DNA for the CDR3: TGTGCCAGCAGCTTAGGTGGACTATACTACGAGCAGTACTTC. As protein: CASSLGGLYYEQYF. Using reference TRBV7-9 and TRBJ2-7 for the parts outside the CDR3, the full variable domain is DTGVSQNPRHKITKRGQNVTFRCDPISEHNRLYWYRQTLGQGPEFLTYFQNEAQLEKSRLLSDRFSAERPKGSFSTLEIQRTEQGDSAMYLCASSLGGLYYEQYFGPGTRLTVT.

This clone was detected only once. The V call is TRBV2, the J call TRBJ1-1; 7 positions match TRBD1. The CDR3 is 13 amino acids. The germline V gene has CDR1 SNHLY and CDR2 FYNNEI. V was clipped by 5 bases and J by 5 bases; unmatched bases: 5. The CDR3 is CASSSQGVTEAFF. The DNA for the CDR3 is TGTGCCAGCAGTTCGCAGGGGGTAACTGAAGCTTTCTTT.

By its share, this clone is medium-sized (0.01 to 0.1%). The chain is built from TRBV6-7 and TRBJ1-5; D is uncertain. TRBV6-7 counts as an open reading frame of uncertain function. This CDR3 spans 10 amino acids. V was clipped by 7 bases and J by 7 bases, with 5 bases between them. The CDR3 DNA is TGTGCCAGCATGGACCAGCCCCAGCATTTT. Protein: CASMDQPQHF.

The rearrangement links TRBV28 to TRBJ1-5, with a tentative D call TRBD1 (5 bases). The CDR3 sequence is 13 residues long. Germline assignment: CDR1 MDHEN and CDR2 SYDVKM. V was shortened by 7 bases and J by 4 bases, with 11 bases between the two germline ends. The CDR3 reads CASIGGVNQPQHF. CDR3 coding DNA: TGTGCCAGCATCGGGGGGGTTAATCAGCCCCAGCATTTT.

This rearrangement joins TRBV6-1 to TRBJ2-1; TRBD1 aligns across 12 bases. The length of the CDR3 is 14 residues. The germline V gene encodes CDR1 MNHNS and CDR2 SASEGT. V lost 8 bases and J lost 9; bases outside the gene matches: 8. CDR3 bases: TGTGCCAGCGGGGGACAGGGGGCGGTTGGTGAGCAGTTCTTC. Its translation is CASGGQGAVGEQFF.

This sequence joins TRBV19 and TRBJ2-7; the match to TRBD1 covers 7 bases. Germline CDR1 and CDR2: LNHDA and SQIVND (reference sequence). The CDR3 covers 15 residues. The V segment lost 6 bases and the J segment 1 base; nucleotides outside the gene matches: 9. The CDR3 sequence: CASRRNGQESYEQYF. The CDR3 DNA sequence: TGTGCCAGTAGGAGGAACGGACAGGAGTCCTACGAGCAGTACTTC. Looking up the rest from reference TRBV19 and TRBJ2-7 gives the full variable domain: DGGITQSPKYLFRKEGQNVTLSCEQNLNHDAMYWYRQDPGQGLRLIYYSQIVNDFQKGDIAEGYSVSREKKESFPLTVTSAQKNPTAFYLCASRRNGQESYEQYFGPGTRLTVT.

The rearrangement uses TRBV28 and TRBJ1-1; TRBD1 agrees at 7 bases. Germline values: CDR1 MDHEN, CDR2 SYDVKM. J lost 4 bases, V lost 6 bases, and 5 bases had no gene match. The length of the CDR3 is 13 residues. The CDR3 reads CASSRDRVTEAFF. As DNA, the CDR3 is TGTGCCAGCAGCCGCGACAGGGTCACTGAAGCTTTCTTT.

The DNA of the CDR3 is TGTGCCAGCAGTGATATGGGGGCTAGCACAGATACGCAGTATTTT. Encoded protein: CASSDMGASTDTQYF. The chain recombines TRBV2 with TRBJ2-3, with D possibly matching TRBD1 (6 bases). V was pared by 3 bases and J by 0 bases, with 10 bases between. The CDR3 loop spans 15 amino acids. CDR1 is SNHLY and CDR2 is FYNNEI in the germline V gene. The whole variable domain, filled in from reference TRBV2 and TRBJ2-3, reads EPEVTQTPSHQVTQMGQEVILRCVPISNHLYFYWYRQILGQKVEFLVSFYNNEISEKSEIFDDQFSVERPDGSNFTLKIRSTKLEDSAMYFCASSDMGASTDTQYFGPGTRLTVL.

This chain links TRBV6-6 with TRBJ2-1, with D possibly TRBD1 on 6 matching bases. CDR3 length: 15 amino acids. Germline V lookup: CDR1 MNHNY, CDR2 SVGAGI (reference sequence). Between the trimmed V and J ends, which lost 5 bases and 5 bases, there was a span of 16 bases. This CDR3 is CASSTQGRSDNEQFF. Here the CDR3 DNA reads TGTGCCAGCAGTACCCAGGGGAGAAGCGACAATGAGCAGTTCTTC.

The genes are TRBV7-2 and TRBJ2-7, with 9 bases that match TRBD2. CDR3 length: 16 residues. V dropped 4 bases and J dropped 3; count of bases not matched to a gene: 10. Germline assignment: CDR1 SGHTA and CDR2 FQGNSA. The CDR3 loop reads CASSWTATSGDYEQYF. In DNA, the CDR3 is TGTGCCAGCAGCTGGACAGCGACTAGCGGAGACTACGAGCAGTACTTC.

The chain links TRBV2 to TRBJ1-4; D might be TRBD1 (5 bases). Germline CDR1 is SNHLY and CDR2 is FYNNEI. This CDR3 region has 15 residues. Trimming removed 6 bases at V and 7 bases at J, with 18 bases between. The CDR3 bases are TGTGCCAGCAGGGACTCAGGAGGGGCTCGTGAAAAACTGTTTTTT. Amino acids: CASRDSGGAREKLFF.

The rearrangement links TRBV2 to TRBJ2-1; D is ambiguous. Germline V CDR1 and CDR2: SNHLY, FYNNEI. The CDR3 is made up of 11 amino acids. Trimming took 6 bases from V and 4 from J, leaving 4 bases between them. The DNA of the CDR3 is TGTGCCAGCAGGGCATACAATGAGCAGTTCTTC. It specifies CASRAYNEQFF.

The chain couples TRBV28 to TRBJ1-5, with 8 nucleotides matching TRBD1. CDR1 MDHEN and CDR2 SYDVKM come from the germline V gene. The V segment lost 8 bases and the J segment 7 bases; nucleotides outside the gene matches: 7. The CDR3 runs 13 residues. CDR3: CASGSGGGQPQHF. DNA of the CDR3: TGTGCCAGCGGATCAGGGGGCGGCCAGCCCCAGCATTTT.

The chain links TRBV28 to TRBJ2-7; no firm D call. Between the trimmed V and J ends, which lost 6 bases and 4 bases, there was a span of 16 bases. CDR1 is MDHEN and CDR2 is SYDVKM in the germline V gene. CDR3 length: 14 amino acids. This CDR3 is CASSTPGRKYEQYF. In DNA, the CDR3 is TGTGCCAGCAGCACCCCGGGCCGCAAGTACGAGCAGTACTTC.

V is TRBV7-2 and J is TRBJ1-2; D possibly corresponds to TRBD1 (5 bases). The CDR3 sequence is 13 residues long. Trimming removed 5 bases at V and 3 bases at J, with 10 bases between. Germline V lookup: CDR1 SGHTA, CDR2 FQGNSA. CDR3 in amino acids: CASSQQAYYGYTF. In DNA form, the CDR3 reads TGTGCCAGCAGCCAACAGGCCTACTATGGCTACACCTTC.

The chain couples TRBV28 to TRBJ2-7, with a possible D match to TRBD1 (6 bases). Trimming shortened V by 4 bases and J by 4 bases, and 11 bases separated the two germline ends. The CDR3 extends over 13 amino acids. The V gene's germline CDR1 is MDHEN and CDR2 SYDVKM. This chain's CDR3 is CASSSGASYEQYF. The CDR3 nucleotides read TGTGCCAGCAGTTCAGGGGCCTCATACGAGCAGTACTTC.

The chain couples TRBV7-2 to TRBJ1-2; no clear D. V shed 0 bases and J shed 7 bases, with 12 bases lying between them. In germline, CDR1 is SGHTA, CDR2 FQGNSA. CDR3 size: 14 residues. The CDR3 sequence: CASSLARRTSGYTF. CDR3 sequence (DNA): TGTGCCAGCAGCTTAGCGCGGAGAACGTCTGGCTACACCTTC.

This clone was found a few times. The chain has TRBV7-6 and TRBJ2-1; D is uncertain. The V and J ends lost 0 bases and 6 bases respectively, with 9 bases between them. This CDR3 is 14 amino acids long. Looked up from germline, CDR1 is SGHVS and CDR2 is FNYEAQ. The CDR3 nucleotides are TGTGCCAGCAGCTTAGCACAAGAGGTCAATGAGCAGTTCTTC. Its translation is CASSLAQEVNEQFF. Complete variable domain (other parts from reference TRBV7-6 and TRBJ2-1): GAGVSQSPRYKVTKRGQDVALRCDPISGHVSLYWYRQALGQGPEFLTYFNYEAQQDKSGLPNDRFSAERPEGSISTLTIQRTEQRDSAMYRCASSLAQEVNEQFFGPGTRLTVL.

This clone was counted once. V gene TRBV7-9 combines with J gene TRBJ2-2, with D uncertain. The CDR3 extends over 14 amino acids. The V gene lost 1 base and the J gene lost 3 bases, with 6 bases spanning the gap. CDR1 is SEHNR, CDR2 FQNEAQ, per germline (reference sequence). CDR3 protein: CASSLGPYTGELFF. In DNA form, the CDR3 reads TGTGCCAGCAGCTTAGGACCGTACACCGGGGAGCTGTTTTTT.

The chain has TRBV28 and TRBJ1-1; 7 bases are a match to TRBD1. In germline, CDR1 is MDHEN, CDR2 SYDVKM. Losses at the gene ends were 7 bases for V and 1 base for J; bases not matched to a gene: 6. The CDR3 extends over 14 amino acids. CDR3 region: CASTQGVGNTEAFF. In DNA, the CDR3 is TGTGCCAGCACCCAGGGGGTAGGGAACACTGAAGCTTTCTTT. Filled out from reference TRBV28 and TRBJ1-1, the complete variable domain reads DVKVTQSSRYLVKRTGEKVFLECVQDMDHENMFWYRQDPGLGLRLIYFSYDVKMKEKGDIPEGYSVSREKKERFSLILESASTNQTSMYLCASTQGVGNTEAFFGQGTRLTVV.

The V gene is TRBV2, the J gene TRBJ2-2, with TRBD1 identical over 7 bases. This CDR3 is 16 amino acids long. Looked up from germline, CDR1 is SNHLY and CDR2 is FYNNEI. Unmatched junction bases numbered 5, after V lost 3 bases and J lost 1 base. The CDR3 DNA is TGTGCCAGCAGTGAGGATCGGACAGGGAACACCGGGGAGCTGTTTTTT. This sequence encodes CASSEDRTGNTGELFF.

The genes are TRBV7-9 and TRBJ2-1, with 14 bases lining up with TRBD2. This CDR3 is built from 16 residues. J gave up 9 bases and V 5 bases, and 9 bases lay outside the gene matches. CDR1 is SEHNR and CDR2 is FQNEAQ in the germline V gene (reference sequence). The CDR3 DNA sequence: TGTGCCAGCAGCCCCCCGACTAGCGGGAGGGCCAGTGAGCAGTTCTTC. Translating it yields CASSPPTSGRASEQFF.

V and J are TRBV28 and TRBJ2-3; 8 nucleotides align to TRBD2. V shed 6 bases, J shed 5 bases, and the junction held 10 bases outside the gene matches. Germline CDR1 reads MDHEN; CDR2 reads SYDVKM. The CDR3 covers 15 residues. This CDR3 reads CASRTGTSLGDTQYF. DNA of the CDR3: TGTGCCAGCAGGACCGGGACTAGTTTGGGAGATACGCAGTATTTT.

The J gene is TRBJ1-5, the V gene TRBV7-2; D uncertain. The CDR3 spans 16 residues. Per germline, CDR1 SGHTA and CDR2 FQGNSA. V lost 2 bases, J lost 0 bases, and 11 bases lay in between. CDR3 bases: TGTGCCAGCAGCTTAAACAGCCTTTATAGCAATCAGCCCCAGCATTTT. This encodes CASSLNSLYSNQPQHF.

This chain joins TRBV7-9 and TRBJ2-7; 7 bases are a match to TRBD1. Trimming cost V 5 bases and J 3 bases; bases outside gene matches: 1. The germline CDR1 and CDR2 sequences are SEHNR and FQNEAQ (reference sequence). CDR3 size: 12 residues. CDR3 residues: CASSRQGYEQYF. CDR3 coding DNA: TGTGCCAGCAGCCGACAGGGCTACGAGCAGTACTTC.

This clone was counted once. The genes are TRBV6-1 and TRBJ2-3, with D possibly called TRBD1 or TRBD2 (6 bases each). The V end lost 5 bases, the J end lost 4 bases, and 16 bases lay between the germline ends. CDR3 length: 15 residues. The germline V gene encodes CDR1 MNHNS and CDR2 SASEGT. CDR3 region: CASSTGRLQADTQYF. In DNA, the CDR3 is TGTGCCAGCAGTACAGGGAGGCTCCAAGCAGATACGCAGTATTTT.

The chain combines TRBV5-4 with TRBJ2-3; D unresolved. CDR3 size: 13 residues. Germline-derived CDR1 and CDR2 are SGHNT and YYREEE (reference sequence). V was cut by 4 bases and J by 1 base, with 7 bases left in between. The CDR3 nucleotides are TGTGCCAGCAGCGCCCAGGGCACAGATACGCAGTATTTT. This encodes CASSAQGTDTQYF. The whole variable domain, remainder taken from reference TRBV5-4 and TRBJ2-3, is ETGVTQSPTHLIKTRGQQVTLRCSSQSGHNTVSWYQQALGQGPQFIFQYYREEENGRGNFPPRFSGLQFPNYSSELNVNALELDDSALYLCASSAQGTDTQYFGPGTRLTVL.

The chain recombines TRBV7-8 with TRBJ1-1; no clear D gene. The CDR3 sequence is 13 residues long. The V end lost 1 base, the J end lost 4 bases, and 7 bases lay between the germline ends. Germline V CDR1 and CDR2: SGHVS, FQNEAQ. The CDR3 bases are TGTGCCAGCAGCTTAGAAGTAGGCACTGAAGCTTTCTTT. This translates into CASSLEVGTEAFF.